Detailed here is one T cell receptor beta chain. With 60 Vbeta and 13 Jbeta primers, the PCR was carried out. The protocol was immunoSEQ multiplex PCR, while the TCRdb copy is restricted to in-frame clones and leaves out a portion. The data hold 150,000 to 200,000 clones, with about 76% observed a single time. The data were taken from a study of cytomegalovirus exposure and HLA in healthy donors. Healthy bone marrow donors made up the cohort. This CDR3 has 15 residues. V was cut by 5 bases and J by 7 bases, with 20 bases left in between. Germline values: CDR1 GTSNPN, CDR2 SVGIG (reference sequence). Sequenced sample: PBMCs. The clonotype comes from a female donor in good health and CMV-seronegative. The gene calls are TRBV30 and TRBJ2-2; tentative D call: TRBD1 (6 bases). The CDR3 is CAWGGGRGRGGELFF. As DNA, the CDR3 is TGTGCCTGGGGGGGCGGAAGGGGCCGGGGCGGGGAGCTGTTTTTT.